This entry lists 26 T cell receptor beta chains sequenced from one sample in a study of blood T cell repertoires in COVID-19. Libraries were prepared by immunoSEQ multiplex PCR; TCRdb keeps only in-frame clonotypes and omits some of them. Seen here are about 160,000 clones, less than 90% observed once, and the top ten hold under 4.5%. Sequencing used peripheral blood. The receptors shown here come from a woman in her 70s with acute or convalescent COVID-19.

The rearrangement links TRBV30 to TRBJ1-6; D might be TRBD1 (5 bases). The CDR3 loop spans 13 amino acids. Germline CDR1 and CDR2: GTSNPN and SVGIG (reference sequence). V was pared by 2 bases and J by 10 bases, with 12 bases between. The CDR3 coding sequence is TGTGCCTGGAGTCGTGGCGGGGACTCACCCCTCCACTTT. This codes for CAWSRGGDSPLHF.

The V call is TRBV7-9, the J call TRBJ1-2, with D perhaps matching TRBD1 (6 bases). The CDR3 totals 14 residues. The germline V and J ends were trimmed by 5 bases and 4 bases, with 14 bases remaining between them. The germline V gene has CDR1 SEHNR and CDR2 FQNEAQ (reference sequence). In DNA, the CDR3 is TGTGCCAGCAGCGCCGGACAGACAGTCTATGGCTACACCTTC. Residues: CASSAGQTVYGYTF.

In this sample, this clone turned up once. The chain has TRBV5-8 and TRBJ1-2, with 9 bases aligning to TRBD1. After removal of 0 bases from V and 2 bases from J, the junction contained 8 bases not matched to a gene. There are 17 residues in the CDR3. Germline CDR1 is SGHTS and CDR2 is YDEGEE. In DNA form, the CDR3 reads TGTGCCAGCAGCTTGGGACAGCACAGGGGGCTGAACTATGGCTACACCTTC. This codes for CASSLGQHRGLNYGYTF.

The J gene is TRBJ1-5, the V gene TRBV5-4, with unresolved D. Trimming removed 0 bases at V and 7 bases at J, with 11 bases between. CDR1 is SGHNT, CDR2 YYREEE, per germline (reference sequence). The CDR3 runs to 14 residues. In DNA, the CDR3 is TGTGCCAGCAGCTTGGACGGAGGGAGGCAGCCCCAGCATTTT. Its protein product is CASSLDGGRQPQHF.

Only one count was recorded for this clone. CDR3 sequence (DNA): TGTGCCAGCAGTTCTGGCATAGGGGGTCGTGAAAAACTGTTTTTT. Residues: CASSSGIGGREKLFF. The chain joins TRBV6-5 to TRBJ1-4; tentatively, D is TRBD1 (6 bases). Germline assignment: CDR1 MNHEY and CDR2 SVGAGI. This CDR3 is 15 amino acids long. Trimming took off 4 bases at V and 7 bases at J, with 16 bases between the two ends.

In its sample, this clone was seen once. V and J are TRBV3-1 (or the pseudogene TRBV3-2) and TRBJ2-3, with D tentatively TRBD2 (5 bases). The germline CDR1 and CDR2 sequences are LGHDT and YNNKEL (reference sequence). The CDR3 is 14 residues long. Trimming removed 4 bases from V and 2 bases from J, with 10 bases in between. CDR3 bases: TGTGCCAGCAGCCCGTCGGGGAACACAGATACGCAGTATTTT. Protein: CASSPSGNTDTQYF.

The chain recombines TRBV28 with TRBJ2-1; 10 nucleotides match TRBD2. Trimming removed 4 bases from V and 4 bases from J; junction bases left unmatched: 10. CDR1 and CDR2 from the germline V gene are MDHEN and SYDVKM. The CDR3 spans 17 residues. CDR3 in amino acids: CASSSPPGLALYNEQFF. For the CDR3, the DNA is TGTGCCAGCAGTTCTCCGCCGGGACTAGCGTTATACAATGAGCAGTTCTTC. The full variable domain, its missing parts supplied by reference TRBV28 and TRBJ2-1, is DVKVTQSSRYLVKRTGEKVFLECVQDMDHENMFWYRQDPGLGLRLIYFSYDVKMKEKGDIPEGYSVSREKKERFSLILESASTNQTSMYLCASSSPPGLALYNEQFFGPGTRLTVL.

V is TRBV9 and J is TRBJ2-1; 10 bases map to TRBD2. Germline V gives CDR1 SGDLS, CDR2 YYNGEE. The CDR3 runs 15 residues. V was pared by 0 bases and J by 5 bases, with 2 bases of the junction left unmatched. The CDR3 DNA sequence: TGTGCCAGCAGCGTAGAACTAGCGGGGAACAATGAGCAGTTCTTC. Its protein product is CASSVELAGNNEQFF.

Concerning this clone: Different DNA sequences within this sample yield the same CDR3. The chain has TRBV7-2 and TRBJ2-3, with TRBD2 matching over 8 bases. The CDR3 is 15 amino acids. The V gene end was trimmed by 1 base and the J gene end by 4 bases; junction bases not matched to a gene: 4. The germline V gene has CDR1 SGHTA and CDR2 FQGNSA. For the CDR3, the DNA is TGTGCCAGCAGCTTAGTGGCGGGGGGCCCAGATACGCAGTATTTT. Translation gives CASSLVAGGPDTQYF.

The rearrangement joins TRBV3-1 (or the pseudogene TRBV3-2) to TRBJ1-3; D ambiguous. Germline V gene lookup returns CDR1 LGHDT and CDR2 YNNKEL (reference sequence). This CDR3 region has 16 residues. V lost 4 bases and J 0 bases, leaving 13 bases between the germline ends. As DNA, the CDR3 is TGTGCCAGCAGCCGCGGGCAGTTTAACTCTGGAAACACCATATATTTT. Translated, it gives CASSRGQFNSGNTIYF.

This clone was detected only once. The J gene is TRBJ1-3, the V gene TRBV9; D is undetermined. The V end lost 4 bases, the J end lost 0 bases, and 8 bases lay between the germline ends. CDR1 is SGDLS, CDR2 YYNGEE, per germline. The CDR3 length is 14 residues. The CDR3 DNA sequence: TGTGCCAGCAGCCCTGAGAGCTCTGGAAACACCATATATTTT. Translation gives CASSPESSGNTIYF.

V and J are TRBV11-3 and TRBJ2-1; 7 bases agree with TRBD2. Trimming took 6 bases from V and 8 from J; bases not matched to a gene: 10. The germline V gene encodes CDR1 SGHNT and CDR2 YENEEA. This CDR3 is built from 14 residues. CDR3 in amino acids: CASRPAWGGDEQFF. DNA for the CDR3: TGTGCCAGCAGACCGGCCTGGGGAGGGGATGAGCAGTTCTTC.

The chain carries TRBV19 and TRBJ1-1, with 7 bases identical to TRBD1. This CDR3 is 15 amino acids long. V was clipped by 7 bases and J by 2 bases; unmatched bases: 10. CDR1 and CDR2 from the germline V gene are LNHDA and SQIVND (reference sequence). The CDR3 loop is CASKTGQRTNTEAFF. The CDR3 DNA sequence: TGTGCCAGTAAAACGGGACAGAGGACTAACACTGAAGCTTTCTTT.

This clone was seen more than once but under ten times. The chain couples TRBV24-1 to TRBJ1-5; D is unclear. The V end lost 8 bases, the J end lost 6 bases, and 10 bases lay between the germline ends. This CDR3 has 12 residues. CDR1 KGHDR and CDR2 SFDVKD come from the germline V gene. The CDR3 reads CATTSPVQPQHF. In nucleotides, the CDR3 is TGTGCCACCACTTCGCCAGTTCAGCCCCAGCATTTT.

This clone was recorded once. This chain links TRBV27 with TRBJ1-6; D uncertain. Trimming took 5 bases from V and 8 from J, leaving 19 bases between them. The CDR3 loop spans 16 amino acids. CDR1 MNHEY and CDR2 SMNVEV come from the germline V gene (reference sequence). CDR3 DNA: TGTGCCAGCAGTCTCGCGGGCCAAAAGAGGGATTCACCCCTCCACTTT. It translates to CASSLAGQKRDSPLHF.

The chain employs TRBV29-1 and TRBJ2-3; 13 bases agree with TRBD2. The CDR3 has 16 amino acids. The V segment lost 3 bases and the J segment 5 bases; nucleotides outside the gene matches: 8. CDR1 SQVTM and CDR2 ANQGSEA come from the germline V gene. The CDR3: CSVDRTSGGGLDTQYF. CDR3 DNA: TGCAGCGTTGATAGGACTAGCGGGGGAGGGCTAGATACGCAGTATTTT.

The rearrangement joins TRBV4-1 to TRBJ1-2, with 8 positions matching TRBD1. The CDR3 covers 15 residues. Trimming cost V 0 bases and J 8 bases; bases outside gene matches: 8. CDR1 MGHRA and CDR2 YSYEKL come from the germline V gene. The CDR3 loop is CASSQDGRGREGYTF. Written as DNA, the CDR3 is TGCGCCAGCAGCCAAGATGGCAGGGGGCGAGAGGGCTACACCTTC.

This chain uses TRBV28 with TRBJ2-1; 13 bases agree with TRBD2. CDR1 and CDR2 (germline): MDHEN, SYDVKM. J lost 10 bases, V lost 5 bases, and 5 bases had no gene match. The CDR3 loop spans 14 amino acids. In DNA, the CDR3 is TGTGCCAGCAGTCCCCTGGGACTAGCGGGAGAGCAGTTCTTC. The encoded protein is CASSPLGLAGEQFF.

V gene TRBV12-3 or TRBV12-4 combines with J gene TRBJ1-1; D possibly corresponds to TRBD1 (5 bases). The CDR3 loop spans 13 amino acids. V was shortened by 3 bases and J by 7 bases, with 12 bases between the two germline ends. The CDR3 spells CASSFSGGLEAFF. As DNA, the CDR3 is TGTGCCAGCAGTTTTAGCGGGGGTCTTGAAGCTTTCTTT.

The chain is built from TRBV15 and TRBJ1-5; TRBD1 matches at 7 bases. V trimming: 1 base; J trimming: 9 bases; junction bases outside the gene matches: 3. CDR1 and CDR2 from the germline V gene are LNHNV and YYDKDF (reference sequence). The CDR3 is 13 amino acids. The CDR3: CATSRGTGSPQHF. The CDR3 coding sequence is TGTGCCACCAGCAGAGGGACAGGCTCGCCCCAGCATTTT. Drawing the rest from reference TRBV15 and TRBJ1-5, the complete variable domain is DAMVIQNPRYQVTQFGKPVTLSCSQTLNHNVMYWYQQKSSQAPKLLFHYYDKDFNNEADTPDNFQSRRPNTSFCFLDIRSPGLGDTAMYLCATSRGTGSPQHFGDGTRLSIL.

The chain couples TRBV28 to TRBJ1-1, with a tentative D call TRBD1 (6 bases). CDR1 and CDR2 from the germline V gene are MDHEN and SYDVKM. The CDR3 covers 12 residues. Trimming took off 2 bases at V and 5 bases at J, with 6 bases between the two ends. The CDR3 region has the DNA TGTGCCAGCAGTTTACAGGGGACTGAAGCTTTCTTT. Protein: CASSLQGTEAFF.

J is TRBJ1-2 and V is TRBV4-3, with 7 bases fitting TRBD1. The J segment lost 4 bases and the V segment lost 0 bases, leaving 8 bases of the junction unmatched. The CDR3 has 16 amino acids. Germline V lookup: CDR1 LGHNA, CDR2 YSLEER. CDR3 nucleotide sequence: TGCGCCAGCAGCCAAGATCACCTAGGGACAGCCTATGGCTACACCTTC. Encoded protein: CASSQDHLGTAYGYTF.

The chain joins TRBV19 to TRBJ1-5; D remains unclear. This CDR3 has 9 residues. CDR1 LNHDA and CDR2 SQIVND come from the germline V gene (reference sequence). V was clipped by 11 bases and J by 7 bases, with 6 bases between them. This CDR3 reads CASGQPQHF. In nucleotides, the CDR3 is TGTGCCTCAGGCCAGCCCCAGCATTTT.

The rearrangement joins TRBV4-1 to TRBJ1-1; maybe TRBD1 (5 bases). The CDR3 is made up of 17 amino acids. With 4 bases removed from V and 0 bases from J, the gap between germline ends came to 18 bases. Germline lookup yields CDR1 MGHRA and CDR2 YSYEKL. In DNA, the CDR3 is TGCGCCAGCAGCCCCCCCCGGCAGGGTTCCGTGAACACTGAAGCTTTCTTT. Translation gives CASSPPRQGSVNTEAFF.

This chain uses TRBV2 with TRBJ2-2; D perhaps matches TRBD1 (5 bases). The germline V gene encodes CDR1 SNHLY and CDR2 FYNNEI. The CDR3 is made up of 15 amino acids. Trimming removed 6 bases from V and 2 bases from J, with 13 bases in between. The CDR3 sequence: CASRRQPPNTGELFF. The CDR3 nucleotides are TGTGCCAGCAGAAGACAGCCCCCCAACACCGGGGAGCTGTTTTTT. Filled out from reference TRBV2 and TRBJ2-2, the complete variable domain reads EPEVTQTPSHQVTQMGQEVILRCVPISNHLYFYWYRQILGQKVEFLVSFYNNEISEKSEIFDDQFSVERPDGSNFTLKIRSTKLEDSAMYFCASRRQPPNTGELFFGEGSRLTVL.

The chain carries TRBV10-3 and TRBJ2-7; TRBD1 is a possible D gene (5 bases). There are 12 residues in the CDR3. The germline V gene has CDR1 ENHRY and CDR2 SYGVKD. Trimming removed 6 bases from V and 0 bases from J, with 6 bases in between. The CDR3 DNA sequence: TGTGCCATCAGCAGGGACTCCTACGAGCAGTACTTC. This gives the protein CAISRDSYEQYF.